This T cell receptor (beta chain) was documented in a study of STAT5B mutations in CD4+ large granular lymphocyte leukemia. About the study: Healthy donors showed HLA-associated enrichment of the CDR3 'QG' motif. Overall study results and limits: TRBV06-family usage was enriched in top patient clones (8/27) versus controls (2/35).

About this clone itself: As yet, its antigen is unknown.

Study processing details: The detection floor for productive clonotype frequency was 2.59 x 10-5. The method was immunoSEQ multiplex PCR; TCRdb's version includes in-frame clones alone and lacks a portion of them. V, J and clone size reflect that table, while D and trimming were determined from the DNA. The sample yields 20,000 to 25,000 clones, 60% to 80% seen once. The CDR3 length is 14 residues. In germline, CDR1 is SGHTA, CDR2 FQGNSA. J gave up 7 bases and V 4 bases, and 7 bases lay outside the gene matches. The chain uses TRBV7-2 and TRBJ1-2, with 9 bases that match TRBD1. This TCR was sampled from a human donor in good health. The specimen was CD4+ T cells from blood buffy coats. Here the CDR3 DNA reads TGTGCCAGCAGCTACGGGACAGGGCGGACTGGCTACACCTTC. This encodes CASSYGTGRTGYTF. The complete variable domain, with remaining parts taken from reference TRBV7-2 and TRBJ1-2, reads GAGVSQSPSNKVTEKGKDVELRCDPISGHTALYWYRQSLGQGLEFLIYFQGNSAPDKSGLPSDRFSAERTGGSVSTLTIQRTQQEDSAVYLCASSYGTGRTGYTFGSGTRLTVV.